This is a list of T cell receptor beta chains from one sample in a study of cytomegalovirus exposure and HLA in healthy donors. Assay: immunoSEQ multiplex PCR; the TCRdb copy retains only in-frame clones and omits some. The table includes under 120,000 clones, around 80% detected once. Sequenced input: PBMCs. The receptors were sampled from a female donor in good health and CMV-seropositive. CDR3s include the opening cysteine and the closing phenylalanine or tryptophan. D genes are given only for firm matches. The size field is filled for only some rows; it gives once, few, many or a size class.

clone_size,j_call,v_call,d_call,cdr3_aa,cdr3_nt
-,TRBJ2-7,TRBV4-2,TRBD2,CASSQYIPGLRNYEQHF,TGTGCCAGCAGCCAATATATACCGGGACTACGAAACTACGAGCAGCACTTC
-,TRBJ2-7,TRBV15,TRBD1,CATSRDPRTGVEQYF,TGTGCCACCAGCAGAGATCCTAGGACAGGGGTCGAGCAGTACTTC
-,TRBJ2-3,TRBV25-1,-,CASSGQASGSDTQYF,TGTGCCAGCAGTGGACAGGCTAGCGGTTCAGATACGCAGTATTTT
-,TRBJ1-5,TRBV19,-,CASSITRPTEPQHF,TGTGCCAGTAGTATAACTAGACCGACCGAGCCCCAGCATTTT
-,TRBJ2-1,TRBV7-2,-,CASSLAQGRSSNEQFF,TGTGCCAGCAGCTTGGCACAGGGCCGGTCCTCCAATGAGCAGTTCTTC
-,TRBJ1-2,TRBV19,-,CASSAVIRTNYGYTF,TGTGCCAGTAGCGCAGTTATACGTACTAACTATGGCTACACCTTC
-,TRBJ1-1,TRBV11-1,TRBD1,CASSRQPQGGTEAFF,TGTGCCAGCAGCCGACAACCACAGGGGGGCACTGAAGCTTTCTTT
-,TRBJ2-7,TRBV7-3,TRBD1,CASSLTGQGGYEQYF,TGTGCCAGCAGCTTAACGGGACAGGGGGGCTACGAGCAGTACTTC
-,TRBJ1-5,TRBV28,-,CASRDTNQPQHF,TGTGCCAGCAGAGACACGAATCAGCCCCAGCATTTT
once,TRBJ2-1,TRBV4-2,-,CASSLGGTVSLDEQFF,TGTGCCAGCAGCCTTGGGGGGACTGTTTCTCTCGATGAGCAGTTCTTC
few,TRBJ2-1,TRBV4-2,TRBD2,CASSHAGLYNEQFF,TGTGCCAGCAGCCACGCGGGACTATACAATGAGCAGTTCTTC
-,TRBJ2-1,TRBV20-1,-,CSAANAAEQFF,TGCAGTGCCGCTAATGCGGCTGAGCAGTTCTTC
-,TRBJ2-1,TRBV6-5,TRBD2,CASSYSSGNNNEQFF,TGTGCCAGCAGTTACTCTAGCGGGAACAACAATGAGCAGTTCTTC
-,TRBJ2-7,TRBV27,TRBD2,CASSIGLAGTSTEQYF,TGTGCCAGCAGTATAGGACTAGCGGGGACTAGCACGGAGCAGTACTTC
-,TRBJ2-7,TRBV6-1,TRBD2,CASIISGRAVYEQYF,TGTGCCAGCATTATTAGCGGGAGGGCCGTCTACGAGCAGTACTTC
-,TRBJ2-7,TRBV4-1,TRBD1,CASSGRQGSSYEQYF,TGCGCCAGCAGCGGTAGACAGGGGTCGTCCTACGAGCAGTACTTC
-,TRBJ1-2,TRBV5-5,TRBD1,CASSLTGWQGAYTF,TGTGCCAGCAGCTTGACGGGGTGGCAGGGGGCTTACACCTTC
-,TRBJ2-7,TRBV9,-,CASSVLGTTNGEQYF,TGTGCCAGCAGCGTGTTGGGGACAACGAACGGGGAGCAGTACTTC
-,TRBJ2-7,TRBV15,-,CATSREVQGTYEQYF,TGTGCCACCAGCAGAGAAGTTCAGGGCACCTACGAGCAGTACTTC
-,TRBJ2-5,TRBV19,-,CASSIQGLRETQYF,TGTGCCAGTAGTATCCAGGGACTCCGAGAGACCCAGTACTTC